This T cell receptor beta chain was observed in a study of regulatory T cells in long-lasting Graves disease. Points from the study as a whole: Persistent disease favored TRBV28, TRBJ1-2 and TRBJ2-5. Clonotypes that were public and shared totalled approximately 3,000 in persistent patients versus approximately 970 in new patients. Persistent Graves' patients showed less TCR diversity than newly diagnosed patients showed.

HTBI primers from iRepertoire and Arm-PCR of CDR3 regions yielded the TCR beta libraries. Using its own MiXCR run on the multiplex PCR reads, TCRdb lists one record per CDR3 protein. The table includes about 470,000 distinct CDR3 sequences, about 22% detected once. Germline CDR1 and CDR2: DFQATT and SNEGSKA (reference sequence). The CDR3 covers 13 residues. Trimming left V 6 bases short and J 7 bases short, with 18 bases between. This clonotype has at least ten counts. Antigen specificity is unknown. Time point here: persistent/refractory GD, antithyroid drugs over 5 years with positive TRAb. PBMCs were the source of the RNA used for TCR sequencing.

This receptor was identified in a female donor with Graves disease. The source was peripheral blood mononuclear cells (PBMCs), collected when the disease was refractory, from a patient treated with antithyroid drugs. The chain is built from TRBV20-1 and TRBJ1-1; D not resolved. The CDR3 sequence: CSADPPETLEAFF. CDR3 DNA sequence: TGCAGTGCGGATCCCCCAGAGACCCTTGAAGCTTTCTTT.